Listed here are 22 T cell receptor beta chains from one sample, sequenced in a study of blood T cell repertoires in COVID-19. TCRdb's copy holds only in-frame clones and misses some; the assay was immunoSEQ multiplex PCR. This sample has 250,000 to 300,000 clones, with roughly 77% found just once. The sample comprised peripheral blood. All receptors come from a woman aged 80 or over with acute or convalescent COVID-19.

The chain combines TRBV4-1 with TRBJ2-7; 7 bases map to TRBD1. The CDR3 is 18 residues long. CDR1 and CDR2 from the germline V gene are MGHRA and YSYEKL. Trimming took 2 bases from V and 3 from J; bases not matched to a gene: 16. The CDR3 DNA reads TGCGCCAGCAGCCAAAACACCCCGGAGACAGGGAATTTCTACGAGCAGTACTTC. Translation gives CASSQNTPETGNFYEQYF.

CDR3 sequence reads: CASSPRAGTGETQYF. As DNA, the CDR3 is TGTGCCAGCAGCCCACGCGCCGGGACAGGGGAGACCCAGTACTTC. V is TRBV7-2 and J is TRBJ2-5, with 9 bases fitting TRBD1. This CDR3 region has 15 residues. CDR1 and CDR2 (germline): SGHTA, FQGNSA. Trimming took 5 bases from V and 5 from J; bases not matched to a gene: 9.

The chain joins TRBV7-9 to TRBJ1-2, with a possible D match to TRBD1 (6 bases). This CDR3 is built from 16 residues. Germline CDR1 reads SEHNR; CDR2 reads FQNEAQ (reference sequence). V shed 0 bases and J shed 2 bases, with 13 bases lying between them. The CDR3 nucleotides read TGTGCCAGCAGCTTAGCGGTCGGGGGGGCGAACTATGGCTACACCTTC. This translates into CASSLAVGGANYGYTF.

This clone was observed many times. The CDR3 region is CASSLGQAIYEQYF. The CDR3 DNA is TGTGCCAGCAGCTTGGGACAGGCAATCTACGAGCAGTACTTC. The chain joins TRBV5-5 to TRBJ2-7; D is possibly TRBD1 (6 bases). The germline V gene encodes CDR1 SGHKS and CDR2 YYEKEE (reference sequence). V was cut by 0 bases and J by 3 bases, with 10 bases left in between. The CDR3 runs to 14 residues.

The CDR3 region is CASRGGRPLAKNIQYF. CDR3 nucleotides: TGCGCCAGCAGAGGAGGCAGACCTCTAGCCAAAAACATTCAGTACTTC. The genes are TRBV23-1 and TRBJ2-4, with D perhaps matching TRBD2 (5 bases). TRBV23-1 is an open reading frame whose function is uncertain. This CDR3 spans 16 amino acids. With 6 bases removed from V and 0 bases from J, the gap between germline ends came to 15 bases.

J is TRBJ1-4 and V is TRBV10-2; the match to TRBD1 covers 7 bases. Germline lookup yields CDR1 WSHSY and CDR2 SAAADI. The CDR3 is 14 amino acids. V lost 5 bases and J lost 5; bases outside the gene matches: 5. The CDR3 coding sequence is TGCGCCAGCAGTCGGACAGGTCCAAATGAAAAACTGTTTTTT. This codes for CASSRTGPNEKLFF.

The chain employs TRBV21-1 and TRBJ1-3; the table's D call, TRBD1, has no DNA check behind it. TRBV21-1 is a documented pseudogene. The CDR3 is 19 amino acids. The CDR3 DNA is TGTGCCAGCAGCAAATTTGGGATCCCGCAGGGGGTTGGAGGAAACACCATATATTTT. This sequence encodes CASSKFGIPQGVGGNTIYF.

This clone appeared many times. The rearrangement joins TRBV19 to TRBJ1-6; 9 bases fit TRBD1. J gave up 8 bases and V 6 bases, and 5 bases lay outside the gene matches. Per germline, CDR1 LNHDA and CDR2 SQIVND (reference sequence). The CDR3 covers 14 residues. Here the CDR3 DNA reads TGTGCCAGTAGGAGGACAGGGGCGGATTCACCCCTCCACTTT. Amino acid sequence: CASRRTGADSPLHF.

The chain carries TRBV4-1 and TRBJ1-4, with no clear D. The V end lost 8 bases, the J end lost 2 bases, and 15 bases lay between the germline ends. This CDR3 is 15 amino acids long. Germline V gene data show CDR1 as MGHRA and CDR2 as YSYEKL. CDR3 sequence reads: CASSSPGVTNEKLFF. The CDR3 coding sequence is TGCGCCAGCTCTTCCCCCGGGGTTACTAATGAAAAACTGTTTTTT.

This clone was found a few times. The chain has TRBV11-2 and TRBJ1-1, with D unclear. The V and J ends lost 6 bases and 4 bases respectively, with 15 bases between them. The germline CDR1 and CDR2 sequences are SGHAT and FQNNGV. This CDR3 is built from 14 residues. The chain's CDR3 is CASSQRPSSTEAFF. The CDR3, as DNA: TGTGCCAGCAGTCAGCGACCCTCCTCCACTGAAGCTTTCTTT.

The chain is built from TRBV6-1 and TRBJ1-1, with D maybe TRBD1 (5 bases). With 1 base removed from V and 7 bases from J, the gap between germline ends came to 16 bases. This CDR3 has 15 residues. CDR1 and CDR2 from the germline V gene are MNHNS and SASEGT. DNA of the CDR3: TGTGCCAGCAGTGAAGGGGGCACGACCTTTTATGAAGCTTTCTTT. This codes for CASSEGGTTFYEAFF.

The chain combines TRBV5-1 with TRBJ2-3; TRBD2 matches at 8 bases. Germline assignment: CDR1 SGHRS and CDR2 YFSETQ. This CDR3 has 16 amino acids. V dropped 0 bases and J dropped 7; count of bases not matched to a gene: 10. The chain's CDR3 is CASSLESRGAGNTQYF. CDR3 bases: TGCGCCAGCAGCTTGGAATCGCGGGGGGCCGGGAATACGCAGTATTTT.

The chain links TRBV5-5 to TRBJ2-7; D is uncertain. With 4 bases removed from V and 5 bases from J, the gap between germline ends came to 10 bases. The CDR3 is 12 amino acids. CDR1 and CDR2 from the germline V gene are SGHKS and YYEKEE (reference sequence). This CDR3 reads CASSLDTDEQYF. In nucleotides, the CDR3 is TGTGCCAGCAGCCTTGATACTGACGAGCAGTACTTC.

The chain links TRBV2 to TRBJ2-3; 10 positions agree with TRBD1. Germline values: CDR1 SNHLY, CDR2 FYNNEI. CDR3 length: 16 residues. V shed 4 bases and J 4 bases; nucleotides not matched to a gene: 8. CDR3 loop: CASSVDRGRLPDTQYF. As DNA, the CDR3 is TGTGCCAGCAGTGTTGACAGGGGGCGCCTCCCAGATACGCAGTATTTT. The full variable domain, its missing parts supplied by reference TRBV2 and TRBJ2-3, is EPEVTQTPSHQVTQMGQEVILRCVPISNHLYFYWYRQILGQKVEFLVSFYNNEISEKSEIFDDQFSVERPDGSNFTLKIRSTKLEDSAMYFCASSVDRGRLPDTQYFGPGTRLTVL.

This clone was picked up a small number of times. The gene calls are TRBV10-1 and TRBJ1-1; D possibly corresponds to TRBD1 (6 bases). The CDR3 is 14 amino acids. From germline, CDR1 is WNHNN and CDR2 SYGVQD (reference sequence). The V end was cut by 8 bases, the J end by 4 bases, with 17 bases between. The CDR3 DNA sequence: TGCGCCAGCGCCTTCGGACAGTATGGCACTGAAGCTTTCTTT. Protein sequence: CASAFGQYGTEAFF.

The chain couples TRBV3-1 (or the pseudogene TRBV3-2) to TRBJ1-5, with 9 bases matching TRBD1. Trimming took 4 bases from V and 4 from J; bases not matched to a gene: 8. The CDR3 length is 16 residues. The germline V gene encodes CDR1 LGHDT and CDR2 YNNKEL (reference sequence). CDR3 DNA sequence: TGTGCCAGCAGCCCTGGAGACAGGGGGTGGAATCAGCCCCAGCATTTT. This translates into CASSPGDRGWNQPQHF.

This chain links TRBV27 with TRBJ2-2, with TRBD1 matching over 7 bases. V dropped 7 bases and J dropped 1; count of bases not matched to a gene: 6. The CDR3 totals 15 residues. Per the germline V gene, CDR1 is MNHEY and CDR2 is SMNVEV (reference sequence). In DNA, the CDR3 is TGTGCCAGCATCCTCCGACAGGGGAACACCGGGGAGCTGTTTTTT. Amino acids: CASILRQGNTGELFF.

The V gene is TRBV6-5, the J gene TRBJ2-1; D may be TRBD2 (5 bases). Looked up from germline, CDR1 is MNHEY and CDR2 is SVGAGI. Trimming pared 7 bases from V and 6 bases from J, leaving 10 bases between. The CDR3 consists of 12 residues. CDR3 in DNA: TGTGCCAGCATTTCGGACTCCAATGAGCAGTTCTTC. It encodes CASISDSNEQFF.

The chain carries TRBV28 and TRBJ1-1; the D gene is possibly TRBD1 (6 bases). This CDR3 comprises 15 residues. Per germline, CDR1 MDHEN and CDR2 SYDVKM. V lost 1 base to trimming and J lost 1 base, with 10 bases between them. CDR3 sequence (DNA): TGTGCCAGCAGTTTATCCACGGGACAGAACACTGAAGCTTTCTTT. Translating gives CASSLSTGQNTEAFF.

J is TRBJ1-6 and V is TRBV7-9; D is perhaps TRBD1 (5 bases). The CDR3 is made up of 16 amino acids. V lost 4 bases and J 1 base, leaving 11 bases between the germline ends. CDR1 and CDR2 from the germline V gene are SEHNR and FQNEAQ (reference sequence). The CDR3 sequence: CASSSSGGSYNSPLHF. CDR3 in DNA: TGTGCCAGCAGCTCTTCCGGGGGATCCTATAATTCACCCCTCCACTTT.

The chain carries TRBV6-5 and TRBJ1-4, with D possibly matching TRBD1 (5 bases). This CDR3 region has 14 residues. The V gene lost 8 bases and the J gene lost 0 bases, with 10 bases spanning the gap. Germline V lookup: CDR1 MNHEY, CDR2 SVGAGI. CDR3 DNA: TGTGCCAGCGGGCAACAGGCAACTAATGAAAAACTGTTTTTT. Its translation is CASGQQATNEKLFF.

The V call is TRBV5-6, the J call TRBJ2-7, with 8 bases that match TRBD1. The V gene end was trimmed by 4 bases and the J gene end by 7 bases; junction bases not matched to a gene: 7. This CDR3 comprises 13 residues. The V gene's germline CDR1 is SGHDT and CDR2 YYEEEE. CDR3 sequence reads: CASSPQGAREQYF. CDR3 coding DNA: TGTGCCAGCAGCCCCCAGGGGGCCAGGGAGCAGTACTTC.